This T cell receptor beta chain is drawn from a study of OX40 agonist ivuxolimab in advanced cancers. Study-level information: Participants could have had prior anti-PD-1, anti-PD-L1 or anti-CTLA-4 therapy, and approximately 40% had some. Partial responses occurred in three patients (one hepatocellular carcinoma, two cutaneous melanoma).

V was shortened by 4 bases and J by 4 bases, with 13 bases between the two germline ends. This CDR3 contains 14 residues. The germline V gene has CDR1 SGHDN and CDR2 FVKESK. Some clones are missing from TCRdb's copy, which holds only in-frame ones; the method was immunoSEQ multiplex PCR. Among some 37,000 clones listed, around 82% were seen once. The receptor was derived from an adult with an advanced solid tumor such as melanoma, head and neck, liver or kidney cancer. V is TRBV14 and J is TRBJ1-1, with D tentatively TRBD1 (5 bases). Sequencing used CD4+ or CD8+ T cells sorted from blood, obtained in a trial of the OX40 agonist ivuxolimab. The CDR3 nucleotides are TGTGCCAGCAGCCCTCTCAGGGAGGGCACTGAAGCTTTCTTT. Residues: CASSPLREGTEAFF.